The 3 T cell receptor beta chains in this list originate from one sample, sequenced in a study of blood T cells in healthy people across ages. The authors ran a second PCR of 7 to 11 cycles using a sample-barcoded 5' primer and a J-beta primer mix. TCRdb re-derived calls from the 5' RACE reads in MiXCR, one entry per CDR3 protein. The sample contains a few hundred thousand distinct CDR3 sequences, around 29% of which appear only once. The specimen sequenced was blood. Every receptor here comes from a woman aged 70 to 79 in good health.

This clonotype was seen only a few times. V is TRBV2 and J is TRBJ2-5; TRBD1 or TRBD2 may be the D gene (5 bases each). The DNA end is a closer match to TRBJ2-1, so the J assignment may be wrong. In germline, CDR1 is SNHLY, CDR2 FYNNEI. CDR3 length: 13 amino acids. The CDR3 is CASRGDEKNEQFF. CDR3 nucleotides: TGTGCCAGCAGGGGGGACGAAAAAAATGAGCAGTTCTTC.

In regard to this clonotype: Being one base from a much bigger clone, this may be a read error. The genes are TRBV7-2 and TRBJ2-5, with 7 bases aligning to TRBD1. The CDR3 totals 13 residues. The V gene's germline CDR1 is SGHTA and CDR2 FQGNSA. The CDR3 nucleotides read TGTGGCAGCAGCTTAGATCCCACAGGGGTGAAGTTCTTC. Its translation is CGSSLDPTGVKFF.

The chain links TRBV20-1 to TRBJ2-4; D may correspond to TRBD1 or TRBD2 (6 bases each). Germline CDR1 and CDR2: DFQATT and SNEGSKA (reference sequence). With 8 bases removed from V and 2 bases from J, the gap between germline ends came to 19 bases. The CDR3 runs 15 residues. CDR3 residues: CSPGLGGGTKNIQYF. For the CDR3, the DNA is TGCAGTCCGGGCCTGGGGGGCGGGACCAAAAACATTCAGTACTTC.